This entry lists 21 T cell receptor beta chains sequenced from one sample in a study of shared clonotypes between healthy human individuals. As defined, naive CD8 cells were CD45RO-negative and positively selected for CCR7, with terminally differentiated effector memory CD45RA+ cells excluded. Measured with immunoSEQ multiplex PCR; TCRdb has only the in-frame clones, and not every one. The sample lists around 2,000,000 clones, about 95% occurring once. Sequenced: naive CD8+ T cells sorted from blood. These receptors all come from a young man in good health.

The chain employs TRBV27 and TRBJ1-2; D is undetermined. With 3 bases removed from V and 5 bases from J, the gap between germline ends came to 13 bases. The CDR3 consists of 14 residues. Germline CDR1 is MNHEY and CDR2 is SMNVEV (reference sequence). The CDR3 sequence: CASSFNGQGYGYTF. The CDR3 bases are TGTGCCAGCAGTTTTAACGGCCAAGGGTATGGCTACACCTTC.

The chain combines TRBV4-3 with TRBJ2-2, with 7 bases identical to TRBD2. With 3 bases clipped from V and 4 bases from J, the junction kept 11 bases outside the gene matches. Germline V gene data show CDR1 as LGHNA and CDR2 as YSLEER. This CDR3 is 17 amino acids long. CDR3 sequence (DNA): TGCGCCAGCAGCCACACACTCGGACGGGGGGTCACCGGGGAGCTGTTTTTT. It yields the protein CASSHTLGRGVTGELFF.

The gene calls are TRBV15 and TRBJ2-7; D is unclear. The V gene's germline CDR1 is LNHNV and CDR2 YYDKDF (reference sequence). Trimming shortened V by 3 bases and J by 1 base, and 7 bases separated the two germline ends. The CDR3 has 13 amino acids. CDR3 in DNA: TGTGCCACCAGCAGCACAGTTTCCTACGAGCAGTACTTC. Translated: CATSSTVSYEQYF.

V is TRBV27 and J is TRBJ2-1; 11 nucleotides agree with TRBD2. Germline V lookup: CDR1 MNHEY, CDR2 SMNVEV (reference sequence). The CDR3 length is 16 residues. V lost 5 bases, J lost 2 bases, and 5 bases stayed unmatched. Written as DNA, the CDR3 is TGTGCCAGCAGTCATAGCGGGGGGGAAACCTACAATGAGCAGTTCTTC. This sequence encodes CASSHSGGETYNEQFF.

This clone has a single count. V gene TRBV5-4 combines with J gene TRBJ2-2; D remains unclear. CDR3 length: 14 residues. The germline CDR1 and CDR2 sequences are SGHNT and YYREEE (reference sequence). Trimming cost V 2 bases and J 6 bases, with 11 bases left between them. The CDR3 loop is CASSFGDSPGELFF. DNA for the CDR3: TGTGCCAGCAGCTTCGGTGATAGCCCCGGGGAGCTGTTTTTT.

The genes are TRBV19 and TRBJ1-1; D gene ambiguous. The germline V gene has CDR1 LNHDA and CDR2 SQIVND (reference sequence). Trimming took 1 base from V and 2 from J, leaving 11 bases between them. The CDR3 loop spans 15 amino acids. Written as DNA, the CDR3 is TGTGCCAGTAGTATAGTAGGAGTTACCAACACTGAAGCTTTCTTT. Protein: CASSIVGVTNTEAFF.

V is TRBV13 and J is TRBJ2-1, with no clear D. The CDR3 covers 13 residues. V was pared by 4 bases and J by 7 bases, with 11 bases between. Per the germline V gene, CDR1 is PRHDT and CDR2 is FYEKMQ (reference sequence). CDR3 loop: CASSSQMGNEQFF. The CDR3 DNA reads as TGTGCCAGCAGCTCGCAGATGGGGAATGAGCAGTTCTTC.

The CDR3 coding sequence is TGTGCCAGTAGTGCAGGGCCCGATGGCTACACCTTC. The encoded protein is CASSAGPDGYTF. This sequence joins TRBV19 and TRBJ1-2, with D possibly matching TRBD1 (5 bases). Trimming removed 5 bases at V and 6 bases at J, with 10 bases between. Germline assignment: CDR1 LNHDA and CDR2 SQIVND (reference sequence). The CDR3 loop spans 12 amino acids.

The genes are TRBV11-1 and TRBJ2-3; tentatively, D is TRBD2 (5 bases). The V end was cut by 5 bases, the J end by 1 base, with 10 bases between. Germline V gene sequence: CDR1 SGHAT, CDR2 FQDESV (reference sequence). The CDR3 consists of 14 residues. CDR3 amino acids: CASSPLGGTDTQYF. CDR3 coding DNA: TGTGCCAGCAGCCCCCTGGGAGGCACAGATACGCAGTATTTT. Complete variable domain (other parts from reference TRBV11-1 and TRBJ2-3): EAEVAQSPRYKITEKSQAVAFWCDPISGHATLYWYRQILGQGPELLVQFQDESVVDDSQLPKDRFSAERLKGVDSTLKIQPAELGDSAMYLCASSPLGGTDTQYFGPGTRLTVL.

The V gene is TRBV15, the J gene TRBJ2-7; D not resolved. CDR1 and CDR2 from the germline V gene are LNHNV and YYDKDF (reference sequence). Trimming removed 3 bases at V and 10 bases at J, with 13 bases between. The length of the CDR3 is 12 residues. The CDR3 DNA follows: TGTGCCACCAGCAGGATTACCGTGGTACAGTACTTC. This codes for CATSRITVVQYF.

The CDR3 region is CASSPTQGNQPQHF. The CDR3 DNA is TGCGCCAGCAGCCCGACCCAGGGAAATCAGCCCCAGCATTTT. The V and J genes are TRBV4-1 and TRBJ1-5; possible D gene TRBD1, 5 bases. The germline V gene encodes CDR1 MGHRA and CDR2 YSYEKL. The CDR3 runs to 14 residues. The ends were cut back, 4 bases at V and 4 bases at J, with 11 bases in the middle.

The genes are TRBV5-6 and TRBJ2-7, with 13 nucleotides matching TRBD2. Losses at the gene ends were 0 bases for V and 5 bases for J; bases not matched to a gene: 5. The V gene's germline CDR1 is SGHDT and CDR2 YYEEEE. The CDR3 is 16 residues long. This CDR3 is CASSLEGLAGIHEQYF. Here the CDR3 DNA reads TGTGCCAGCAGCTTGGAGGGACTAGCGGGAATACACGAGCAGTACTTC.

The chain couples TRBV14 to TRBJ2-7; 7 bases agree with TRBD1. Germline V gene lookup returns CDR1 SGHDN and CDR2 FVKESK. The CDR3 consists of 14 residues. With V trimmed by 1 base and J by 3 bases, 3 bases remained unmatched. The CDR3 sequence: CASSQGTGFYEQYF. The CDR3 nucleotides are TGTGCCAGCAGCCAAGGGACAGGCTTCTACGAGCAGTACTTC.

V gene TRBV6-1 combines with J gene TRBJ2-3, with TRBD2 identical over 8 bases. Germline values: CDR1 MNHNS, CDR2 SASEGT. The V gene end was trimmed by 2 bases and the J gene end by 4 bases; junction bases not matched to a gene: 8. This CDR3 has 16 residues. CDR3 protein: CASSELTGLDADTQYF. The CDR3, as DNA: TGTGCCAGCAGTGAACTTACGGGACTAGATGCAGATACGCAGTATTTT.

The V call is TRBV18, the J call TRBJ1-4; D not resolved. Per the germline V gene, CDR1 is KGHSH and CDR2 is LQKENI. The CDR3 length is 15 residues. Trimming took 4 bases from V and 7 from J, leaving 16 bases between them. The CDR3: CASSRLFGIGEKLFF. The CDR3 coding sequence is TGTGCCAGCTCACGCCTATTTGGGATTGGTGAAAAACTGTTTTTT.

This chain joins TRBV7-9 and TRBJ1-4, with D tentatively TRBD1 (5 bases). Germline V gene sequence: CDR1 SEHNR, CDR2 FQNEAQ (reference sequence). There are 16 residues in the CDR3. V lost 2 bases and J 12 bases, leaving 22 bases between the germline ends. Here the CDR3 DNA reads TGTGCCAGCAGCTTAACCCCCGCTCCGGTGGGGGTAGAACTGTTTTTT. It specifies CASSLTPAPVGVELFF.

V is TRBV28 and J is TRBJ2-7, with 8 bases matching TRBD1. Trimming removed 9 bases from V and 3 bases from J; junction bases left unmatched: 10. The CDR3 totals 14 residues. Germline-derived CDR1 and CDR2 are MDHEN and SYDVKM. The CDR3 DNA reads TGTGCCAGTTCAGTGGGACAGGTGGTCTACGAGCAGTACTTC. Translated: CASSVGQVVYEQYF.

The chain uses TRBV27 and TRBJ2-7; 7 bases map to TRBD1. V trimming: 5 bases; J trimming: 2 bases; junction bases outside the gene matches: 12. Germline V CDR1 and CDR2: MNHEY, SMNVEV (reference sequence). This CDR3 comprises 16 residues. As DNA, the CDR3 is TGTGCCAGCAGTCCCCCCGGGACAGTTAACCCCTACGAGCAGTACTTC. This codes for CASSPPGTVNPYEQYF.

The chain is built from TRBV11-2 and TRBJ1-1; D uncertain. V was shortened by 4 bases and J by 0 bases, with 12 bases between the two germline ends. Germline CDR1 reads SGHAT; CDR2 reads FQNNGV. The CDR3 loop spans 15 amino acids. The CDR3 bases are TGTGCCAGCAGCTCCTCGGTTGGGTTGAACACTGAAGCTTTCTTT. Translating gives CASSSSVGLNTEAFF.

The J gene is TRBJ2-3, the V gene TRBV13; D uncertain. Between the trimmed V and J ends, which lost 5 bases and 6 bases, there was a span of 9 bases. In germline, CDR1 is PRHDT, CDR2 FYEKMQ (reference sequence). The CDR3 consists of 12 residues. DNA for the CDR3: TGTGCCAGCAGCAATGAAGTGGATACGCAGTATTTT. As protein: CASSNEVDTQYF. Using reference TRBV13 and TRBJ2-3 for the parts outside the CDR3, the full variable domain is AAGVIQSPRHLIKEKRETATLKCYPIPRHDTVYWYQQGPGQDPQFLISFYEKMQSDKGSIPDRFSAQQFSDYHSELNMSSLELGDSALYFCASSNEVDTQYFGPGTRLTVL.

To note about this clone: A read error may account for a junction end that differs from germline. This chain's CDR3 is CASSPREGQGTDF. The CDR3 DNA reads TGTGCCAGCAGCCCCCGGGAAGGACAGGGCACGGACTTC. This sequence joins TRBV9 and TRBJ2-7, with TRBD1 matching over 8 bases. Germline V gives CDR1 SGDLS, CDR2 YYNGEE. The CDR3 length is 13 residues.